These 4 T cell receptor beta chains were sequenced from one sample in a study of blood T cells in healthy people across ages. Primed by a sample-barcoded 5' primer and a J-beta primer mix, a second PCR proceeded for 7 to 11 cycles. TCRdb re-derived calls from the 5' RACE reads in MiXCR, one entry per CDR3 protein. The profile covers about 670,000 distinct CDR3 sequences, with around 43% appearing a single time and 25% to 35% taken by the ten largest. The sample was blood. The receptors were gathered from a man at least 80 years old in good health.

The chain employs TRBV7-2 and TRBJ2-7; D is uncertain. Germline V gene data show CDR1 as SGHTA and CDR2 as FQGNSA. The CDR3 consists of 13 residues. V lost 1 base and J lost 4, with 8 bases in between. The CDR3: CASSLDSGYEQYF. For the CDR3, the DNA is TGTGCCAGCAGCTTAGACTCAGGTTACGAGCAGTACTTC.

Only a few counts were recorded for this clonotype. This sequence joins TRBV29-1 and TRBJ2-4; 14 bases agree with TRBD2. Germline CDR1 and CDR2: SQVTM and ANQGSEA. CDR3 length: 14 amino acids. With 7 bases clipped from V and 7 bases from J, the junction kept 6 bases outside the gene matches. DNA of the CDR3: TGCAGCGCCTGGACTAGCGGGGGGAGGAACATTCAGTACTTC. It translates to CSAWTSGGRNIQYF.

The V gene is TRBV6-1, the J gene TRBJ1-5, with a possible D match to TRBD1 (6 bases). Germline values: CDR1 MNHNS, CDR2 SASEGT. The germline V and J ends were trimmed by 6 bases and 4 bases, with 13 bases remaining between them. This CDR3 comprises 14 residues. The CDR3 protein is CASSITGTNQPQHF. Here the CDR3 DNA reads TGTGCCAGCAGCATTACAGGGACTAATCAGCCCCAGCATTTT.

A note on this clonotype: With a much larger clone just one base away, this may be a read error. The V gene is TRBV2, the J gene TRBJ2-5; D is unresolved. Trimming removed 6 bases from V and 5 bases from J, with 16 bases in between. Per the germline V gene, CDR1 is SNHLY and CDR2 is FYNNEI. CDR3 size: 14 residues. As DNA, the CDR3 is TGTGCCAGCAGGATACCAGTGTCGGGTGAGACCCAGTACTTC. Residues: CASRIPVSGETQYF.